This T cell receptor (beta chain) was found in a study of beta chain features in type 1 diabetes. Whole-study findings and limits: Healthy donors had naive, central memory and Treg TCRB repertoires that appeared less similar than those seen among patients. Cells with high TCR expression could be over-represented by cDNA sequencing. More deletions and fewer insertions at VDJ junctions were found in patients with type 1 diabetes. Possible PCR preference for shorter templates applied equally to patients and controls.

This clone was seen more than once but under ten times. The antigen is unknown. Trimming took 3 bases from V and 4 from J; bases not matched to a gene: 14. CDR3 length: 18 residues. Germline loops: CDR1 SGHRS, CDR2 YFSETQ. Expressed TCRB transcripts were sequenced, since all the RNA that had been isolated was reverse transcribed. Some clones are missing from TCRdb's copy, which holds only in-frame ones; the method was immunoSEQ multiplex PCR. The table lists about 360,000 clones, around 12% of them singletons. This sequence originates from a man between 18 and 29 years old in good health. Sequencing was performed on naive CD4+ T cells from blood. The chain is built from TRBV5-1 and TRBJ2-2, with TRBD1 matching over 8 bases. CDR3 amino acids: CASSWTGMGRRFTGELFF. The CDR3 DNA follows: TGCGCCAGCAGCTGGACAGGGATGGGGAGAAGGTTCACCGGGGAGCTGTTTTTT.